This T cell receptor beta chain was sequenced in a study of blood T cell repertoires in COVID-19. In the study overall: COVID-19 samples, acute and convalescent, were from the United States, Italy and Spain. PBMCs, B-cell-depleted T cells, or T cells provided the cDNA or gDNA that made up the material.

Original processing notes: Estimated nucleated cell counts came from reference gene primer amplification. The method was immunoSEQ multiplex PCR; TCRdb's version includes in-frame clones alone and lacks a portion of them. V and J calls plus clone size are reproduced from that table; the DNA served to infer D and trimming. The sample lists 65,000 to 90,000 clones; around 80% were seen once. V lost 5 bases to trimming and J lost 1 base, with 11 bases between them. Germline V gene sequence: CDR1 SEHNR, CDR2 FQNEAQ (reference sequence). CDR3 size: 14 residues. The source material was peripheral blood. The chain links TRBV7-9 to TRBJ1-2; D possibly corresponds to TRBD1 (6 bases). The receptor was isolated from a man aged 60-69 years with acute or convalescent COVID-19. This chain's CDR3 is CASSRRQDNYGYTF. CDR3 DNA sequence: TGTGCCAGCAGCCGCCGACAGGATAACTATGGCTACACCTTC.